This T cell receptor beta chain derives from a study of cytomegalovirus exposure and HLA in healthy donors. Study results and caveats: Most subjects had HLA-A and HLA-B alleles reportedly predicted accurately by TCR beta sequences. In a later analysis, TCR beta V- and J-gene trimming showed a link to a missense DCLRE1C variant. A later analysis found common viral pathogens apparently linked to several of the most significant clusters.

From germline, CDR1 is SGDLS and CDR2 YYNGEE. The V gene lost 4 bases and the J gene lost 15 bases, with 20 bases spanning the gap. The CDR3 consists of 13 residues. About this clone itself: Its antigen is not known.

Primers: 60 Vbeta forward and 13 Jbeta reverse. How the authors handled the data: Later, an analysis found some 80 million unique TCR beta chains, and about 10 million of these were shared. Assay: immunoSEQ multiplex PCR; the TCRdb copy retains only in-frame clones and omits some. That table is the source of V, J and clone size, and D and trimming were worked out from the DNA. The profile shows 150,000 to 200,000 clones, 65% to 85% of them singletons. The genes are TRBV9 and TRBJ1-5; no definite D call. The sequence came from a man aged 55 to 70 in good health and CMV-seronegative. The material sequenced was PBMCs. The CDR3 coding sequence is TGTGCCAGCAGCTTCTCGGGGAGGTTTATACGGCATTTT. This sequence encodes CASSFSGRFIRHF.